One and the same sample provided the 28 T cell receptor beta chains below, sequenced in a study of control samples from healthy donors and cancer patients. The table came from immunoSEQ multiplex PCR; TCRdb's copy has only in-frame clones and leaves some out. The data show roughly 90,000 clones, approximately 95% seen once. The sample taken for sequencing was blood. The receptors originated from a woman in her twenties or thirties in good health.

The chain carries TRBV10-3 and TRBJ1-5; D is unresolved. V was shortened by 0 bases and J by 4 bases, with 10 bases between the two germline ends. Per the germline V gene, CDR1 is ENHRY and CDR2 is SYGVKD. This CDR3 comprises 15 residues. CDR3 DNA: TGTGCCATCAGTGAGTCTAACAGAGGGAATCAGCCCCAGCATTTT. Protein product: CAISESNRGNQPQHF.

This chain's CDR3 is CASSSTPYEQYF. CDR3 sequence (DNA): TGCGCCAGCAGTTCCACCCCCTACGAGCAGTACTTC. This sequence joins TRBV10-2 and TRBJ2-7; D is unresolved. The CDR3 extends over 12 amino acids. Deletions cut 5 bases from V and 2 bases from J, with 7 bases between. Germline-derived CDR1 and CDR2 are WSHSY and SAAADI.

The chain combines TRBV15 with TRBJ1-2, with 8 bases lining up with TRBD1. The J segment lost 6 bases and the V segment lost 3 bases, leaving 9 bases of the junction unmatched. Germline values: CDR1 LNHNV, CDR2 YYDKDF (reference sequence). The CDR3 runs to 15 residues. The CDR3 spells CATSSGTGYGNGYTF. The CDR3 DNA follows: TGTGCCACCAGCAGCGGGACAGGCTATGGAAATGGCTACACCTTC.

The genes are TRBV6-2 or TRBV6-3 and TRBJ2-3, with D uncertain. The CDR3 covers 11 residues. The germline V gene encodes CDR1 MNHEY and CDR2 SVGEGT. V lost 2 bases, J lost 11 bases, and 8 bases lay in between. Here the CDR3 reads CASSYTTEQYF. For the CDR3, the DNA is TGTGCCAGCAGTTACACGACGGAGCAGTATTTT.

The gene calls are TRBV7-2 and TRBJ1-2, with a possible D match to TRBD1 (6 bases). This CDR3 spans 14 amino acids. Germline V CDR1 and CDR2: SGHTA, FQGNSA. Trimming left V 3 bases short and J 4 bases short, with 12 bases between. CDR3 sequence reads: CASSLWTETYGYTF. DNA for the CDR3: TGTGCCAGCAGCTTGTGGACAGAAACCTATGGCTACACCTTC.

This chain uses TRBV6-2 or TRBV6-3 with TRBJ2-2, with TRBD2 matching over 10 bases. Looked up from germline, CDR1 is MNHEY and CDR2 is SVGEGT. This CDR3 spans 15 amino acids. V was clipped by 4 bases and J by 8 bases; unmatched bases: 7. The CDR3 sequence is CASSSGTSATGELFF. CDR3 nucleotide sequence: TGTGCCAGCAGTTCCGGGACTAGCGCGACTGGGGAGCTGTTTTTT.

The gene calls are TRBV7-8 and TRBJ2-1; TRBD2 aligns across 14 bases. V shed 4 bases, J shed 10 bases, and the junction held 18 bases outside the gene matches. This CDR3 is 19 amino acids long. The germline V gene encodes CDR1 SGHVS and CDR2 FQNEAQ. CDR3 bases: TGTGCCAGCAGCTCGATTGGAGGGAGGACTAGCGGGGGGTTGAAGGAGCAGTTCTTC. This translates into CASSSIGGRTSGGLKEQFF.

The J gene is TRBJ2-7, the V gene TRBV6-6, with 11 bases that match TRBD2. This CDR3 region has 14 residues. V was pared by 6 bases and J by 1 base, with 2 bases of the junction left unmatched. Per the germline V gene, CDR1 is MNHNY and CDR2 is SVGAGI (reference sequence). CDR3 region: CASRGTSGSYEQYF. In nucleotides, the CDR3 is TGTGCCAGCAGAGGGACTAGCGGATCCTACGAGCAGTACTTC.

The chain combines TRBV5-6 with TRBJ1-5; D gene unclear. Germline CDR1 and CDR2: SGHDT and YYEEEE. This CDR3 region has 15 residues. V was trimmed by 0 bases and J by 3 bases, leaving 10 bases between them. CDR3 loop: CASSLAGHFNQPQHF. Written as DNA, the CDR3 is TGTGCCAGCAGCTTGGCGGGCCACTTCAATCAGCCCCAGCATTTT.

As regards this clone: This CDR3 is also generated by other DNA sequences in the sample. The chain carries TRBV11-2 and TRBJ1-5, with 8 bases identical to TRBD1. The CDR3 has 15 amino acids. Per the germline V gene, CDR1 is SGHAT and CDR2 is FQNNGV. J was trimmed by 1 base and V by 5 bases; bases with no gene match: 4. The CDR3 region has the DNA TGTGCCAGCAGCCCAGACAGGGGAAGCAATCAGCCCCAGCATTTT. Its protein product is CASSPDRGSNQPQHF. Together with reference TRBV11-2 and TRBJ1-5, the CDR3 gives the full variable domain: EAGVAQSPRYKIIEKRQSVAFWCNPISGHATLYWYQQILGQGPKLLIQFQNNGVVDDSQLPKDRFSAERLKGVDSTLKIQPAKLEDSAVYLCASSPDRGSNQPQHFGDGTRLSIL.

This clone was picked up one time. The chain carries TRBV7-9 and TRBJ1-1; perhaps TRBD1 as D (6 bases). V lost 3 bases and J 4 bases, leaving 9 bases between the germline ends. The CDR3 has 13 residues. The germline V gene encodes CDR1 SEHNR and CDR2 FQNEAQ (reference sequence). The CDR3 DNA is TGTGCCAGCAGCTTTGAAGGGGGCACTGAAGCTTTCTTT. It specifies CASSFEGGTEAFF.

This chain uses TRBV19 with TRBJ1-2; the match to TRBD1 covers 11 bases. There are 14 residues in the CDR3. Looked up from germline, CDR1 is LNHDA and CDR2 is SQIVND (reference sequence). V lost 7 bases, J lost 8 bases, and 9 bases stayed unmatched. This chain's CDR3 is CASTYRTGGVGYTF. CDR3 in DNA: TGTGCCAGTACCTATAGGACAGGGGGCGTCGGCTACACCTTC.

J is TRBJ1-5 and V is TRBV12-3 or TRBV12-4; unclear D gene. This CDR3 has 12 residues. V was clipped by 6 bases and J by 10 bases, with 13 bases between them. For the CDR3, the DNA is TGTGCCAGCAGCCGGGGAGAGGTCCCCCAGCATTTT. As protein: CASSRGEVPQHF.

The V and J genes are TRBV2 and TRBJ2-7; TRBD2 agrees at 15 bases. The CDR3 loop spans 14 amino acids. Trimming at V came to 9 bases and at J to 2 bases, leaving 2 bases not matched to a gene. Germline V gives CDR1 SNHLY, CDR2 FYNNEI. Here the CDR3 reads CASRTSGGAYEQYF. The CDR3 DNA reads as TGTGCCAGTCGGACTAGCGGGGGGGCCTACGAGCAGTACTTC. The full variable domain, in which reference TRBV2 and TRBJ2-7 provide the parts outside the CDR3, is EPEVTQTPSHQVTQMGQEVILRCVPISNHLYFYWYRQILGQKVEFLVSFYNNEISEKSEIFDDQFSVERPDGSNFTLKIRSTKLEDSAMYFCASRTSGGAYEQYFGPGTRLTVT.

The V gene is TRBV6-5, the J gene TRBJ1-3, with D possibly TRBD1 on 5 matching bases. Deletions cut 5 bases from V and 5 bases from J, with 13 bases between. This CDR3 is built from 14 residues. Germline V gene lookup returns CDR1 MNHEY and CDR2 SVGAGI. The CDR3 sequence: CASSTPGIRNTIYF. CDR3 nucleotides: TGTGCCAGCAGTACACCAGGGATTCGAAACACCATATATTTT.

CDR3 loop: CASSLALIAEKLFF. The CDR3 nucleotides read TGTGCCAGCAGTTTAGCCCTAATAGCTGAAAAACTGTTTTTT. The V call is TRBV28, the J call TRBJ1-4, with D unclear. Germline CDR1 is MDHEN and CDR2 is SYDVKM. V shed 2 bases and J shed 7 bases, with 11 bases lying between them. The CDR3 covers 14 residues.

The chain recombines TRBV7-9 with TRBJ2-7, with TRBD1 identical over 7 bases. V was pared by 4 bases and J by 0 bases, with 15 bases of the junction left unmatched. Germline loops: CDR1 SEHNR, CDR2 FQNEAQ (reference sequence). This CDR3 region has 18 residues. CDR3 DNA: TGTGCCAGCAGCTCCACCGAAAGGCCGGGACAGAGCTCCTACGAGCAGTACTTC. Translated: CASSSTERPGQSSYEQYF.

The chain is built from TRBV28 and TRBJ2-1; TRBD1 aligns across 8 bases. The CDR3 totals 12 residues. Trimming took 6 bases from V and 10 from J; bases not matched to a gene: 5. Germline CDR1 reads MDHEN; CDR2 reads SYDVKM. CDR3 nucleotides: TGTGCCAGCAGGGGACAGGCAAAGGAGCAGTTCTTC. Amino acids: CASRGQAKEQFF.

CDR3 sequence (DNA): TGTGCCAGCAGCTGGACTAGCGGGAGATCCTACAATGAGCAGTTCTTC. It translates to CASSWTSGRSYNEQFF. The V call is TRBV7-2, the J call TRBJ2-1, with 13 positions matching TRBD2. This CDR3 region has 16 residues. V lost 4 bases and J lost 1; bases outside the gene matches: 1. Germline V gene sequence: CDR1 SGHTA, CDR2 FQGNSA.

CDR3 protein: CASRQGNSNQPQHF. DNA of the CDR3: TGTGCCAGCAGACAGGGGAATAGCAATCAGCCCCAGCATTTT. This chain uses TRBV6-5 with TRBJ1-5; 7 bases align to TRBD1. The ends lost 6 bases at V and 0 bases at J; junction bases unmatched: 2. This CDR3 is 14 amino acids long. Germline V lookup: CDR1 MNHEY, CDR2 SVGAGI.

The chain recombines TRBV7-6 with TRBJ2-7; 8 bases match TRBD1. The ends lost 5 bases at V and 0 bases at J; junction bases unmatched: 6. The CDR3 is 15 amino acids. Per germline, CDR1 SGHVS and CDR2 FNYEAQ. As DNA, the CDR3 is TGTGCCAGCAGCGGGCCCACAGGGGGCTCCTACGAGCAGTACTTC. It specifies CASSGPTGGSYEQYF. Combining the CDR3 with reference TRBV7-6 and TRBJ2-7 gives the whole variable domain GAGVSQSPRYKVTKRGQDVALRCDPISGHVSLYWYRQALGQGPEFLTYFNYEAQQDKSGLPNDRFSAERPEGSISTLTIQRTEQRDSAMYRCASSGPTGGSYEQYFGPGTRLTVT.

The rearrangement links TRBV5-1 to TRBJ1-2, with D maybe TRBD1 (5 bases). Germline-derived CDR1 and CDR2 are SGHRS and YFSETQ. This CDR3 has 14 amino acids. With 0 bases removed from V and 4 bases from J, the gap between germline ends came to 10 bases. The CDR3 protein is CASSLATGAYGYTF. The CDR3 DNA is TGCGCCAGCAGCTTGGCGACCGGGGCCTATGGCTACACCTTC.

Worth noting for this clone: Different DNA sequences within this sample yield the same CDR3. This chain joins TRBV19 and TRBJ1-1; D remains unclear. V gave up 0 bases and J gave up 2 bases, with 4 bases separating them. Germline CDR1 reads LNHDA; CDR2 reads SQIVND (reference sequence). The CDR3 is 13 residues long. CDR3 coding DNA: TGTGCCAGTAGTATAGACCCTAACACTGAAGCTTTCTTT. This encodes CASSIDPNTEAFF.

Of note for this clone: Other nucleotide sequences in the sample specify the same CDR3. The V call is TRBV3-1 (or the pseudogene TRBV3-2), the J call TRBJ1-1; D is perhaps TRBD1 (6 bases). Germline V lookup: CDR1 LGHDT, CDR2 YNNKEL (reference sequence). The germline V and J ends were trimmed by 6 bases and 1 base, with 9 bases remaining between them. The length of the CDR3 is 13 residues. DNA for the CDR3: TGTGCCAGCAGTCCGACAGGGAACACTGAAGCTTTCTTT. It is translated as CASSPTGNTEAFF.

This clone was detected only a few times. Here the CDR3 DNA reads TGTGCCAGCTCACCGGAATCCGGGACAGGGACACAGTTCTTC. Translating gives CASSPESGTGTQFF. The V gene is TRBV18, the J gene TRBJ2-1; 9 nucleotides agree with TRBD1. The V segment lost 3 bases and the J segment 13 bases; nucleotides outside the gene matches: 10. Germline lookup yields CDR1 KGHSH and CDR2 LQKENI. The CDR3 runs to 14 residues.

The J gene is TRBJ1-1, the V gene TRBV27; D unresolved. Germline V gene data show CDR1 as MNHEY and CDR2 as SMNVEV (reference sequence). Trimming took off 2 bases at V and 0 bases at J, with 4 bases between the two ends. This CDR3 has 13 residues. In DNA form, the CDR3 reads TGTGCCAGCAGTTTAGGTATGAACACTGAAGCTTTCTTT. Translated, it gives CASSLGMNTEAFF.

CDR3 residues: CATSERVQETQYF. CDR3 nucleotides: TGTGCCACCTCCGAGAGGGTCCAAGAGACCCAGTACTTC. V is TRBV19 and J is TRBJ2-5, with D perhaps matching TRBD2 (5 bases). CDR1 and CDR2 (germline): LNHDA, SQIVND (reference sequence). The CDR3 covers 13 residues. Deletions cut 10 bases from V and 1 base from J, with 13 bases between.

This CDR3 is CAWSKGDRQPQHF. Here the CDR3 DNA reads TGTGCCTGGAGTAAAGGGGATCGCCAGCCCCAGCATTTT. The chain joins TRBV30 to TRBJ1-5; a possible D gene is TRBD1 (5 bases). The CDR3 has 13 amino acids. V was trimmed by 2 bases and J by 7 bases, leaving 12 bases between them. The germline CDR1 and CDR2 sequences are GTSNPN and SVGIG (reference sequence).